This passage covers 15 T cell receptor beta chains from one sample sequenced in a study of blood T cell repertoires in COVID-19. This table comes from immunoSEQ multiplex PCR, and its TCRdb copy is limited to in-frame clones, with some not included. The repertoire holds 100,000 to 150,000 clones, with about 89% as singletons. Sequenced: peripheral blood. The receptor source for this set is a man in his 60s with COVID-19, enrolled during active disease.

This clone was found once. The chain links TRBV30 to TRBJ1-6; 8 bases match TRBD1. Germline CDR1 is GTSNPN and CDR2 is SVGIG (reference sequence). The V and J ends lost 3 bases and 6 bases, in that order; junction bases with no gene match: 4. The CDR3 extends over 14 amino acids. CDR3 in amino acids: CAWRVGQGNSPLHF. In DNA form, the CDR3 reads TGTGCCTGGAGGGTCGGACAGGGTAATTCACCCCTCCACTTT.

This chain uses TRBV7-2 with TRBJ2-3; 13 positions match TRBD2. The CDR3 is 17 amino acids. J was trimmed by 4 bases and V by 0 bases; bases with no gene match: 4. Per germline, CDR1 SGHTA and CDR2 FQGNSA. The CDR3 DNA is TGTGCCAGCAGCTTAGCGTTACTAGCGGGGGGGGCAGATACGCAGTATTTT. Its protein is CASSLALLAGGADTQYF.

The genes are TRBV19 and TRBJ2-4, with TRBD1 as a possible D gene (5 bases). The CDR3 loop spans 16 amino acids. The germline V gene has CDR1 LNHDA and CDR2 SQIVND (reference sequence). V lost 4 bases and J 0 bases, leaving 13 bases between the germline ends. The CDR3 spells CASSRRQGPAKNIQYF. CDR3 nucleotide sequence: TGTGCCAGTAGTAGAAGGCAGGGCCCAGCCAAAAACATTCAGTACTTC.

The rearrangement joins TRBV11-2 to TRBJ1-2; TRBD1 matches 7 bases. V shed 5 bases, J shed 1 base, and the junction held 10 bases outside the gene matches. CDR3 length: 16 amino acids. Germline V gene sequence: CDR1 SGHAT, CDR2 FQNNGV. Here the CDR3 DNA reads TGTGCCAGCAGCCGATCGGACACAGGGGATAACTATGGCTACACCTTC. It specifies CASSRSDTGDNYGYTF.

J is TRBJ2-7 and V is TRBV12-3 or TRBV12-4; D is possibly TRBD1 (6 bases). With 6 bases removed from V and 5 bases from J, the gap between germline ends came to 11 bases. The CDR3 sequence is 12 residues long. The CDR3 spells CASSLTGNEQYF. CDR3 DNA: TGTGCCAGCAGCTTAACAGGGAACGAGCAGTACTTC.

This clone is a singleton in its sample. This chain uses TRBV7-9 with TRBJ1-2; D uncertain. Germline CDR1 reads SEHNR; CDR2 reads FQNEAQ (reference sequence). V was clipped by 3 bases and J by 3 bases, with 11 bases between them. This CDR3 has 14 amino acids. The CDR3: CASSFVPQDYGYTF. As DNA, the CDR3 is TGTGCCAGCAGCTTCGTCCCCCAGGACTATGGCTACACCTTC.

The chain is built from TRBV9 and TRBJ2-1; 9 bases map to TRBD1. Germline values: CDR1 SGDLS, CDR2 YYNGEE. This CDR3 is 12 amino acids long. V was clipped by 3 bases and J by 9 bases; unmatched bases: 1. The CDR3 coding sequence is TGTGCCAGCAGCGCGACAGGGGGTGAGCAGTTCTTC. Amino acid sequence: CASSATGGEQFF.

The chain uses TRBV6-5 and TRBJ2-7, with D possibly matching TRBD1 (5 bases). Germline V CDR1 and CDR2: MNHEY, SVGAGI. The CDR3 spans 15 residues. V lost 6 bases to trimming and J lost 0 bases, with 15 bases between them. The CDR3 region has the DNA TGTGCCAGCAGGCCTGGGGCAAGTAGCTCCTACGAGCAGTACTTC. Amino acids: CASRPGASSSYEQYF.

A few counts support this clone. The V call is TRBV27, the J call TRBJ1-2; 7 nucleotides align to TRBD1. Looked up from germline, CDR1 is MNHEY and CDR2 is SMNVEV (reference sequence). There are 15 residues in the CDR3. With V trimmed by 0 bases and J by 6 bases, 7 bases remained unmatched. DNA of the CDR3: TGTGCCAGCAGTTTATCCCCGACAGGGTTGAATGGCTACACCTTC. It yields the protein CASSLSPTGLNGYTF.

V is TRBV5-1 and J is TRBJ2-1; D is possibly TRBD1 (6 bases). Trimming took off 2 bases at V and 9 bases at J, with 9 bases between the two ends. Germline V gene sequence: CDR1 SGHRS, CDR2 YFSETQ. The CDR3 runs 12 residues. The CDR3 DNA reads TGCGCCAGCAGCTTACAGGGCGGTGAGCAGTTCTTC. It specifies CASSLQGGEQFF.

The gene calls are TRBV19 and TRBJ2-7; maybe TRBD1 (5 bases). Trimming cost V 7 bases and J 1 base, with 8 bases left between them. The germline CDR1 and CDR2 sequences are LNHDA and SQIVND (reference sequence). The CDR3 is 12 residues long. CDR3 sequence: CASKGDSYEQYF. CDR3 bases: TGTGCCAGTAAAGGGGATTCCTACGAGCAGTACTTC.

The CDR3 nucleotides are TGTGCCAGCAGCGCCTCACAGGGACAAACCTACGAGCAGTACTTC. Translation gives CASSASQGQTYEQYF. V gene TRBV9 combines with J gene TRBJ2-7; a possible D gene is TRBD1 (6 bases). CDR3 size: 15 residues. V was cut by 3 bases and J by 2 bases, with 15 bases left in between. Germline V gene sequence: CDR1 SGDLS, CDR2 YYNGEE.

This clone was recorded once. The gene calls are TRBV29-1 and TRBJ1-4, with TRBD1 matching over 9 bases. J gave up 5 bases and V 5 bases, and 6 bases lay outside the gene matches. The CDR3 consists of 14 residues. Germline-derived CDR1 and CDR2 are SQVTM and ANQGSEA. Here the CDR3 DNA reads TGCAGCGTTTCTTCCGGGACAGGGAATGAAAAACTGTTTTTT. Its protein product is CSVSSGTGNEKLFF.

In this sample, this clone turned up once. The CDR3 DNA reads TGTGCCAGCTTCTTGGACAGGGGGCGTGACTATGGCTACACCTTC. This gives the protein CASFLDRGRDYGYTF. This sequence joins TRBV2 and TRBJ1-2; 11 bases fit TRBD1. The junction had 8 bases not matched to a gene; V was cut back by 8 bases and J by 3 bases. Germline lookup yields CDR1 SNHLY and CDR2 FYNNEI. This CDR3 contains 15 residues.

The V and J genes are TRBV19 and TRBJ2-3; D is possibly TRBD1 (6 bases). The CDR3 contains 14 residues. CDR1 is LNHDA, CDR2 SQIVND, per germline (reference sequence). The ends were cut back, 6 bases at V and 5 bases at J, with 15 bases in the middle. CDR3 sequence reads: CASRNRDIQDTQYF. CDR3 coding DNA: TGTGCCAGTAGAAACCGGGACATACAAGATACGCAGTATTTT.